The 26 T cell receptor beta chains listed next were all sequenced from one sample in a study of blood T cells in healthy people across ages. The second PCR ran roughly 6 to 12 cycles with a sample-barcoded 5' primer and J-beta primers. TCRdb passed the 5' RACE reads through MiXCR, listing each CDR3 protein once. In the table there are fewer than 2,000,000 distinct CDR3 sequences, roughly 30% of which are singletons. The specimen sequenced was blood. These receptors all come from a woman aged 30 to 39 in good health.

The chain uses TRBV10-3 and TRBJ2-7; 7 bases match TRBD1. Trimming removed 9 bases from V and 0 bases from J; junction bases left unmatched: 8. There are 14 residues in the CDR3. Germline V gives CDR1 ENHRY, CDR2 SYGVKD. CDR3 in DNA: TGTGCCATTGGGGGCAGGGGGAGCTCCTACGAGCAGTACTTC. It is translated as CAIGGRGSSYEQYF.

This clonotype has ten or more counts. The J gene is TRBJ1-2, the V gene TRBV20-1; D unclear. CDR1 and CDR2 from the germline V gene are DFQATT and SNEGSKA (reference sequence). The CDR3 has 10 amino acids. V dropped 2 bases and J dropped 8 bases, with 6 bases sitting between them. CDR3 bases: TGCAGTGCTAGACAAGGAGGCTACACCTTC. It is translated as CSARQGGYTF.

The rearrangement uses TRBV7-2 and TRBJ2-7; D possibly matches TRBD1 or TRBD2 (5 bases each). Deletions cut 2 bases from V and 3 bases from J, with 14 bases between. CDR1 SGHTA and CDR2 FQGNSA come from the germline V gene. The CDR3 has 15 residues. The CDR3: CASSLILEGNYEQYF. In DNA form, the CDR3 reads TGTGCCAGCAGCTTAATACTAGAGGGGAACTACGAGCAGTACTTC.

The chain couples TRBV25-1 to TRBJ2-7; a weak D match, TRBD2 (5 bases). The germline V gene encodes CDR1 MGHDK and CDR2 SYGVNS. The CDR3 totals 15 residues. V dropped 3 bases and J dropped 5 bases, with 17 bases sitting between them. For the CDR3, the DNA is TGTGCCAGCAGTGACCTCTCGGACTCAGCACACGAGCAGTACTTC. Amino acid sequence: CASSDLSDSAHEQYF.

The rearrangement links TRBV10-3 to TRBJ2-1; D is possibly TRBD2 (5 bases). V was clipped by 0 bases and J by 1 base, with 13 bases between them. Germline V gene sequence: CDR1 ENHRY, CDR2 SYGVKD. The CDR3 length is 17 residues. This CDR3 reads CAISESLLGASYNEQFF. The CDR3 DNA sequence: TGTGCCATCAGTGAGTCGTTACTAGGAGCATCCTACAATGAGCAGTTCTTC.

This clonotype was counted between two and nine times. The rearrangement joins TRBV28 to TRBJ2-1; TRBD1 matches at 7 bases. The CDR3 has 13 residues. V lost 3 bases and J lost 6; bases outside the gene matches: 2. Germline V gene sequence: CDR1 MDHEN, CDR2 SYDVKM. The CDR3 is CASSFDRANEQFF. As DNA, the CDR3 is TGTGCCAGCAGTTTTGACAGGGCCAATGAGCAGTTCTTC.

This chain uses TRBV29-1 with TRBJ1-2; D perhaps matches TRBD1 (5 bases). The germline V gene has CDR1 SQVTM and CDR2 ANQGSEA. Trimming shortened V by 0 bases and J by 4 bases, and 21 bases separated the two germline ends. The CDR3 contains 17 residues. CDR3 DNA sequence: TGCAGCGTTGAAGATCTTCAAGGAACCGGGACCTTCTATGGCTACACCTTC. Translation: CSVEDLQGTGTFYGYTF.

This rearrangement joins TRBV7-6 to TRBJ2-4; 9 bases are shared with TRBD2. The germline gives CDR1 SGHVS, CDR2 FNYEAQ. Unmatched junction bases numbered 8, after V lost 1 base and J lost 13 bases. This CDR3 spans 14 amino acids. The DNA of the CDR3 is TGTGCCAGCAGCTTAGGAGGGACTAGCAGTGAGCAGTACTTC. Translating it yields CASSLGGTSSEQYF.

Concerning this clonotype: Possible read error: a much larger clone is one base away. This chain connects TRBV11-1 to TRBJ2-3; D possibly corresponds to TRBD1 (6 bases). CDR3 length: 14 residues. From germline, CDR1 is SGHAT and CDR2 FQDESV (reference sequence). Written as DNA, the CDR3 is TGTGCCAACAGCTCGGACAGATCCACAGATACGCAGTATTTT. This translates into CANSSDRSTDTQYF.

Details on this clonotype: A single base separates this from a much larger clone, so it may be a read error. J is TRBJ1-5 and V is TRBV29-1; 11 nucleotides agree with TRBD1. The CDR3 sequence is 13 residues long. Germline values: CDR1 SQVTM, CDR2 ANQGSEA. CDR3 amino acids: CGVEGTGGQPQHF. The CDR3 DNA reads as TGCGGCGTAGAAGGGACAGGGGGACAGCCCCAGCATTTT.

In this sample, this clonotype turned up a few times. The V call is TRBV24-1, the J call TRBJ2-2; 7 positions match TRBD2. Germline V lookup: CDR1 KGHDR, CDR2 SFDVKD. V lost 7 bases, J lost 0 bases, and 13 bases stayed unmatched. The CDR3 sequence is 18 residues long. In DNA, the CDR3 is TGTGCCACCAGGGGCAAAGGCCGCGGGGGAACGAACACCGGGGAGCTGTTTTTT. It codes for CATRGKGRGGTNTGELFF.

The rearrangement uses TRBV5-1 and TRBJ2-7, with a tentative D call TRBD2 (5 bases). CDR3 length: 15 residues. Germline values: CDR1 SGHRS, CDR2 YFSETQ. Trimming left V 0 bases short and J 3 bases short, with 13 bases between. The CDR3 loop is CASSLGEERFYEQYF. In DNA form, the CDR3 reads TGCGCCAGCAGCTTGGGGGAAGAGCGGTTCTACGAGCAGTACTTC.

The rearrangement links TRBV27 to TRBJ2-7; 9 bases are shared with TRBD2. The J segment lost 2 bases and the V segment lost 3 bases, leaving 2 bases of the junction unmatched. Germline V lookup: CDR1 MNHEY, CDR2 SMNVEV (reference sequence). CDR3 length: 14 amino acids. CDR3 sequence: CASSFGTSPYEQYF. The CDR3 DNA follows: TGTGCCAGCAGTTTTGGGACTAGCCCCTACGAGCAGTACTTC.

The chain joins TRBV11-2 to TRBJ2-1; D call uncertain. Germline CDR1 SGHAT, CDR2 FQNNGV. V lost 0 bases to trimming and J lost 7 bases, with 7 bases between them. CDR3 size: 13 residues. DNA of the CDR3: TGTGCCAGCAGCTTAGAACGGTCAAATGAGCAGTTCTTC. Amino acid sequence: CASSLERSNEQFF.

The chain couples TRBV5-4 to TRBJ2-3; D gene ambiguous. The CDR3 sequence is 16 residues long. Between the trimmed V and J ends, which lost 2 bases and 0 bases, there was a span of 13 bases. Germline V gene data show CDR1 as SGHNT and CDR2 as YYREEE (reference sequence). CDR3 DNA sequence: TGTGCCAGCAGCTTCTACAGATTGGCTAGCACAGATACGCAGTATTTT. Translation: CASSFYRLASTDTQYF.

This clonotype was detected only a few times. The genes are TRBV29-1 and TRBJ1-1, with D hard to call. The CDR3 is made up of 14 amino acids. Germline-derived CDR1 and CDR2 are SQVTM and ANQGSEA. V was shortened by 3 bases and J by 0 bases, with 11 bases between the two germline ends. The CDR3 sequence: CSVERMGMNTEAFF. The CDR3 DNA reads as TGCAGCGTTGAGAGGATGGGAATGAACACTGAAGCTTTCTTT. Variable domain in full (rest from reference TRBV29-1 and TRBJ1-1): SAVISQKPSRDICQRGTSLTIQCQVDSQVTMMFWYRQQPGQSLTLIATANQGSEATYESGFVIDKFPISRPNLTFSTLTVSNMSPEDSSIYLCSVERMGMNTEAFFGQGTRLTVV.

This clonotype was counted many times. CDR3 protein: CASSLGTGQPYEQYF. CDR3 bases: TGTGCCAGCAGCCTAGGGACAGGCCAACCCTACGAGCAGTACTTC. The V call is TRBV7-9, the J call TRBJ2-7; the match to TRBD1 covers 8 bases. The CDR3 extends over 15 amino acids. J lost 2 bases, V lost 5 bases, and 8 bases had no gene match. Germline V gene sequence: CDR1 SEHNR, CDR2 FQNEAQ (reference sequence).

This clonotype has a handful of counts. The V gene is TRBV4-1, the J gene TRBJ1-2, with 11 bases matching TRBD1. The CDR3 runs to 16 residues. V lost 5 bases to trimming and J lost 8 bases; unmatched junction nucleotides: 13. Looked up from germline, CDR1 is MGHRA and CDR2 is YSYEKL. CDR3: CASSFRLDRGQEGYTF. CDR3 nucleotides: TGCGCCAGCAGCTTCCGGCTGGACAGGGGGCAGGAGGGCTACACCTTC.

The rearrangement joins TRBV3-1 to TRBJ2-7, with 10 bases matching TRBD2. The end of the DNA aligns better with TRBJ2-5, so the J call may be wrong. CDR3 length: 22 residues. In germline, CDR1 is LGHDT, CDR2 YNNKEL (reference sequence). CDR3 residues: CASSQGPPRGLAGVWAVETQYF. In DNA, the CDR3 is TGTGCCAGCAGCCAAGGACCCCCCCGAGGGCTAGCGGGAGTATGGGCAGTGGAGACCCAGTACTTC.

This chain links TRBV6-2 or TRBV6-3 with TRBJ2-5; a possible D gene is TRBD2 (5 bases). V shed 4 bases and J shed 6 bases, with 12 bases lying between them. CDR3 size: 13 residues. Germline CDR1 MNHEY, CDR2 SVGEGT. CDR3 DNA: TGTGCCAGCAGTTCCAGCGGCCTGAAGACCCAGTACTTC. It codes for CASSSSGLKTQYF.

This clonotype was seen many times. The genes are TRBV29-1 and TRBJ1-2; D is unresolved. The length of the CDR3 is 13 residues. Trimming removed 6 bases at V and 0 bases at J, with 11 bases between. Germline CDR1 SQVTM, CDR2 ANQGSEA. In nucleotides, the CDR3 is TGCAGCGTCAGGACTCTTGCTAACTATGGCTACACCTTC. Residues: CSVRTLANYGYTF.

This sequence joins TRBV27 and TRBJ2-7, with D tentatively TRBD2 (7 bases). CDR1 is MNHEY, CDR2 SMNVEV, per germline (reference sequence). Trimming cost V 5 bases and J 1 base, with 12 bases left between them. The CDR3 extends over 14 amino acids. CDR3 in amino acids: CASSGGGASYEQYF. Written as DNA, the CDR3 is TGTGCCAGCAGTGGAGGGGGGGCGTCCTACGAGCAGTACTTC.

This clonotype was seen a few times. This chain uses TRBV5-1 with TRBJ2-7; TRBD1 matches 8 bases. The CDR3 runs 14 residues. After removal of 2 bases from V and 5 bases from J, the junction contained 6 bases not matched to a gene. Germline lookup yields CDR1 SGHRS and CDR2 YFSETQ. The CDR3 sequence is CASSFWTGLNEQYF. In nucleotides, the CDR3 is TGCGCCAGCAGCTTTTGGACAGGGTTAAACGAGCAGTACTTC.

V is TRBV25-1 and J is TRBJ2-3, with D possibly matching TRBD2 (6 bases). The V gene lost 1 base and the J gene lost 4 bases, with 15 bases spanning the gap. Germline V gene lookup returns CDR1 MGHDK and CDR2 SYGVNS. The CDR3 consists of 16 residues. This chain's CDR3 is CASSEWDSGGADTQYF. CDR3 DNA: TGTGCCAGCAGTGAATGGGATAGCGGTGGGGCAGATACGCAGTATTTT.

The genes are TRBV29-1 and TRBJ1-1, with 9 positions matching TRBD1. Germline CDR1 and CDR2: SQVTM and ANQGSEA. The V gene end was trimmed by 6 bases and the J gene end by 6 bases; junction bases not matched to a gene: 14. The CDR3 is 15 amino acids. DNA of the CDR3: TGCAGCGTCGTTCACCCGGGACAGGGAAGGGCTGAAGCTTTCTTT. As protein: CSVVHPGQGRAEAFF.

The V and J genes are TRBV27 and TRBJ1-1, with D possibly being TRBD1 (6 bases). CDR1 is MNHEY and CDR2 is SMNVEV in the germline V gene (reference sequence). This CDR3 comprises 14 residues. Trimming took 8 bases from V and 0 from J, leaving 13 bases between them. CDR3 DNA sequence: TGTGCCAGCTGGAAACAGGGATTGAACACTGAAGCTTTCTTT. Its protein is CASWKQGLNTEAFF.